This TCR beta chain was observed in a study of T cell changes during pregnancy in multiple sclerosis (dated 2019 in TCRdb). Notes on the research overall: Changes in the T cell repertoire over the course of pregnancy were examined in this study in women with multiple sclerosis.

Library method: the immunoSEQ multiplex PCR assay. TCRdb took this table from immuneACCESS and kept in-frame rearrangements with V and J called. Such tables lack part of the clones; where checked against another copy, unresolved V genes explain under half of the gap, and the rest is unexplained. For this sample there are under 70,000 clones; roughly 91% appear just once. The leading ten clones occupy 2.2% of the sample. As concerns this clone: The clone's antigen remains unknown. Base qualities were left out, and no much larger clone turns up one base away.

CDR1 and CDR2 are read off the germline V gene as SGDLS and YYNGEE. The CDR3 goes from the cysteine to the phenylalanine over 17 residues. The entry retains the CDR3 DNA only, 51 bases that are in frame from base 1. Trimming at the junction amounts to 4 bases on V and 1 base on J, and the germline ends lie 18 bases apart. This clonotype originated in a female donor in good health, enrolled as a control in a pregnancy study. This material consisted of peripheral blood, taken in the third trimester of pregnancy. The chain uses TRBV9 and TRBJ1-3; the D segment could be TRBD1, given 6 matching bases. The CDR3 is CASSLGQPGGSGNTIYF. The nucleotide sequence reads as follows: TGTGCCAGCAGCTTAGGACAGCCTGGCGGTTCTGGAAACACCATATATTTT.